The 6 T cell receptor beta chains reported below all come from one sample, sequenced in a study of T cells after posttransplantation cyclophosphamide. Data came from immunoSEQ multiplex PCR; TCRdb stores just in-frame clones and leaves some out. This table has 50,000 to 60,000 clones, 90% to 95% appearing once. The sample consisted of PBMCs. The receptor set was obtained from a young woman in good health and a related stem cell transplant donor.

The chain recombines TRBV5-5 with TRBJ2-5; D may be TRBD1 (5 bases). CDR1 is SGHKS and CDR2 is YYEKEE in the germline V gene (reference sequence). The CDR3 sequence is 16 residues long. The ends were cut back, 3 bases at V and 1 base at J, with 16 bases in the middle. The chain's CDR3 is CASSSGDSDFQETQYF. CDR3 bases: TGTGCCAGCAGCTCTGGAGACAGTGACTTCCAAGAGACCCAGTACTTC.

There are a few counts of this clone. This chain links TRBV6-1 with TRBJ2-5; 12 bases are shared with TRBD2. J gave up 2 bases and V 4 bases, and 5 bases lay outside the gene matches. CDR3 length equals 16 residues. Germline values: CDR1 MNHNS, CDR2 SASEGT. Here the CDR3 DNA reads TGTGCCAGCAGTGCGCTAGCGGGGGGGCATCAAGAGACCCAGTACTTC. Translation: CASSALAGGHQETQYF.

This chain uses TRBV4-2 with TRBJ1-2; D perhaps matches TRBD1 (6 bases). The V gene lost 0 bases and the J gene lost 7 bases, with 12 bases spanning the gap. The CDR3 consists of 14 residues. CDR1 LGHNA and CDR2 YNFKEQ come from the germline V gene. The CDR3 sequence is CASSQEQGLGGYTF. The CDR3 nucleotides read TGTGCCAGCAGCCAAGAACAGGGATTAGGTGGCTACACCTTC.

The rearrangement uses TRBV28 and TRBJ1-1, with D possibly matching TRBD1 (6 bases). Trimming removed 2 bases from V and 4 bases from J, with 17 bases in between. The CDR3 contains 16 residues. Germline V gene sequence: CDR1 MDHEN, CDR2 SYDVKM. The CDR3 is CASSLRMRGGGTEAFF. CDR3 DNA: TGTGCCAGCAGTTTAAGGATGAGGGGAGGGGGCACTGAAGCTTTCTTT.

The chain joins TRBV19 to TRBJ1-4, with a possible D match to TRBD1 (5 bases). Germline assignment: CDR1 LNHDA and CDR2 SQIVND (reference sequence). The CDR3 is 15 amino acids. V dropped 5 bases and J dropped 4 bases, with 14 bases sitting between them. The CDR3 DNA reads TGTGCCAGTAGTGCCCAGGGTACGGGTAATGAAAAACTGTTTTTT. It specifies CASSAQGTGNEKLFF. Using reference TRBV19 and TRBJ1-4 for the parts outside the CDR3, the full variable domain is DGGITQSPKYLFRKEGQNVTLSCEQNLNHDAMYWYRQDPGQGLRLIYYSQIVNDFQKGDIAEGYSVSREKKESFPLTVTSAQKNPTAFYLCASSAQGTGNEKLFFGSGTQLSVL.

The chain recombines TRBV6-5 with TRBJ1-1, with 7 positions matching TRBD1. The CDR3 is made up of 13 amino acids. V lost 7 bases, J lost 5 bases, and 7 bases stayed unmatched. The germline V gene encodes CDR1 MNHEY and CDR2 SVGAGI. CDR3 in amino acids: CASTQTGVTEAFF. CDR3 nucleotide sequence: TGTGCCAGCACCCAAACAGGGGTGACTGAAGCTTTCTTT.